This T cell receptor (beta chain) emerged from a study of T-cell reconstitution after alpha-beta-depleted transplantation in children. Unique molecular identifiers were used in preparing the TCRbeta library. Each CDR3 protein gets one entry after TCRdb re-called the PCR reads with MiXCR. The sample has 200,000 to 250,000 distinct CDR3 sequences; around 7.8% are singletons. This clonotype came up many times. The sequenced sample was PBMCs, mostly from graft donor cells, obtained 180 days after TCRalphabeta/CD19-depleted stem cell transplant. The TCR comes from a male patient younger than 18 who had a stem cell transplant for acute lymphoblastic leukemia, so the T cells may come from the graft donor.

The DNA of the CDR3 is TGTGCCAGCAGTTTCCCCTTAAACTATGGCTACACCTTC. Translated, it gives CASSFPLNYGYTF. This chain links TRBV12-3 or TRBV12-4 with TRBJ1-2; D is unclear. V lost 3 bases and J 2 bases, leaving 7 bases between the germline ends. CDR3 length: 13 residues.